The clone carrying this T cell receptor beta chain is deemed medium-sized. Its antigen is as yet unknown. TCRdb recomputed clones from the PCR reads via MiXCR. The sample holds around 21,000 clones; around 20% are singletons and the top ten take roughly 20%. Germline loops: CDR1 MNHEY, CDR2 SMNVEV (reference sequence). The length of the CDR3 is 13 residues. V dropped 2 bases and J dropped 2 bases, with 6 bases sitting between them. The data derive from a study of metastatic and nonmetastatic thyroid tumors. Study-level information: Repertoires were compared across blood and tumor or nodule tissue from malignant and benign thyroid patients.

Patients underwent thyroid surgery, and none had received any treatment before it. Broader study findings: In blood and tumor, TCR beta diversity was reportedly significantly higher in malignant thyroid tumors than in benign nodules.

The receptor's source is a male donor with papillary thyroid cancer or a benign thyroid nodule (not recorded which). Some clones in this sample may be carry-over from other donors' samples. The chain recombines TRBV27 with TRBJ1-2; D possibly corresponds to TRBD1 (6 bases). The sample comprised blood. CDR3 nucleotides: TGTGCCAGCAGTTTAAGGGGGAACTATGGCTACACCTTC. This sequence encodes CASSLRGNYGYTF.